These T cell receptor beta chains were read from a single sample in a study of T cell responses to AZD1222 COVID-19 vaccine. Profiling relied on immunoSEQ multiplex PCR, and the TCRdb table lists in-frame clones only, not all of them. Of about 150,000 clones in the sample, about 92% were seen once. The source was peripheral blood, collected on day 0 of AZD1222 vaccination. These receptors were obtained from an adult in good health. The CDR3 runs from the conserved cysteine through the conserved F or W. Each record gives: CDR3 DNA, CDR3 protein, V gene, D gene, J gene, clone size. A D gene is named only where the DNA matches it firmly. Size is stated for part of the rows, as once, few or many counts, or as a class when the clone is expanded.

cdr3_nt: TGTGCCAGCAATCGGGACTTCACCGGGGAGCTGTTTTTT
cdr3_aa: CASNRDFTGELFF
v_call: TRBV12-3/TRBV12-4
d_call: NA
j_call: TRBJ2-2
clone_size: NA

cdr3_nt: TGTGCCAGCAGCCAAAGGCCTTCGGCTAATGAAAAACTGTTTTTT
cdr3_aa: CASSQRPSANEKLFF
v_call: TRBV3-1/TRBV3-2
d_call: NA
j_call: TRBJ1-4
clone_size: NA

cdr3_nt: TGTGCCAGCAGTAACCCAGTGTCATATTCACCCCTCCACTTT
cdr3_aa: CASSNPVSYSPLHF
v_call: TRBV2
d_call: NA
j_call: TRBJ1-6
clone_size: NA

cdr3_nt: TGCGCCAGCAGTCTCCGGGAGGCGGCCACCGGGGAGCTGTTTTTT
cdr3_aa: CASSLREAATGELFF
v_call: TRBV5-1
d_call: TRBD2
j_call: TRBJ2-2
clone_size: NA

cdr3_nt: TGTGCCAGCAGCTTCGGAGACACTGAAGCTTTCTTT
cdr3_aa: CASSFGDTEAFF
v_call: TRBV5-6
d_call: NA
j_call: TRBJ1-1
clone_size: NA

cdr3_nt: TGTGCCAGCAGCCTACAGGAGAACACTGAAGCTTTCTTT
cdr3_aa: CASSLQENTEAFF
v_call: TRBV14
d_call: NA
j_call: TRBJ1-1
clone_size: NA

cdr3_nt: TGCGCCAGCAGCTTACAGGGGGCGACTAATGAAAAACTGTTTTTT
cdr3_aa: CASSLQGATNEKLFF
v_call: TRBV5-1
d_call: TRBD1
j_call: TRBJ1-4
clone_size: once

cdr3_nt: TGTGCCAGTAAGGCCCAGGGAACCCACACTGAAGCTTTCTTT
cdr3_aa: CASKAQGTHTEAFF
v_call: TRBV19
d_call: NA
j_call: TRBJ1-1
clone_size: once

cdr3_nt: TGTGCCAGTAGTATGGGGCAGGGGAGAGGTCAGCCCCAGCATTTT
cdr3_aa: CASSMGQGRGQPQHF
v_call: TRBV19
d_call: NA
j_call: TRBJ1-5
clone_size: NA

cdr3_nt: TGTGCCAGCAGCTTAGTATACACCGGGCCCTACTATGGCTACACCTTC
cdr3_aa: CASSLVYTGPYYGYTF
v_call: TRBV7-2
d_call: NA
j_call: TRBJ1-2
clone_size: NA

cdr3_nt: TGTGCCAGCAGCCCGACCCCCGGGACGTTATCGGTTGGCTACACCTTC
cdr3_aa: CASSPTPGTLSVGYTF
v_call: TRBV4-2
d_call: NA
j_call: TRBJ1-2
clone_size: NA

cdr3_nt: TGTGCCAGCAGCTCGGGCAGGCTCAGGGGGCGCCAGGATGAAAAATTGTTTTTT
cdr3_aa: CASSSGRLRGRQDEKLFF
v_call: TRBV7-9
d_call: TRBD1
j_call: TRBJ1-4
clone_size: once

cdr3_nt: TGCAGCGTTGACGGTTTTTCGAGCTCCTACAATGAGCAGTTCTTC
cdr3_aa: CSVDGFSSSYNEQFF
v_call: TRBV29-1
d_call: NA
j_call: TRBJ2-1
clone_size: NA

cdr3_nt: TGTGCCAGCATTTCGGACAGGGAGATCACTGAAGCTTTCTTT
cdr3_aa: CASISDREITEAFF
v_call: TRBV6-5
d_call: TRBD1
j_call: TRBJ1-1
clone_size: NA

cdr3_nt: TGCGCCAGCAGCCTGGGGCCCACTACCCGAAAGAGGAACACCGGGGAGCTGTTTTTT
cdr3_aa: CASSLGPTTRKRNTGELFF
v_call: TRBV5-1
d_call: NA
j_call: TRBJ2-2
clone_size: NA

cdr3_nt: TGTGCTAGTGGTTTGAAAGGCAGGGCTCGGCCTAATGAGCAGTTCTTC
cdr3_aa: CASGLKGRARPNEQFF
v_call: TRBV12-5
d_call: NA
j_call: TRBJ2-1
clone_size: NA

cdr3_nt: TGTGCCTGGAGTGTAGACATGAGCTCCTACAATGAGCAGTTCTTC
cdr3_aa: CAWSVDMSSYNEQFF
v_call: TRBV30
d_call: NA
j_call: TRBJ2-1
clone_size: once

cdr3_nt: TGTGCCAGCAGCCCTAGCGAGGAGGATACGCAGTATTTT
cdr3_aa: CASSPSEEDTQYF
v_call: TRBV12-3/TRBV12-4
d_call: NA
j_call: TRBJ2-3
clone_size: NA

cdr3_nt: TGTGCCATCAGTATTGCCGGGACGGCGTCAGGAAACACCATATATTTT
cdr3_aa: CAISIAGTASGNTIYF
v_call: TRBV10-3
d_call: NA
j_call: TRBJ1-3
clone_size: NA

cdr3_nt: TGTGCCAGCAGCTCCGCCGGGAGGGGGACTTCCAATGAGCAGTTCTTC
cdr3_aa: CASSSAGRGTSNEQFF
v_call: TRBV9
d_call: TRBD2
j_call: TRBJ2-1
clone_size: NA

cdr3_nt: TGTGCCAGCAGTGAGCGGGCCTATGGCTACACCTTC
cdr3_aa: CASSERAYGYTF
v_call: TRBV2
d_call: NA
j_call: TRBJ1-2
clone_size: few

cdr3_nt: TGTGCCAGCAGTGAAGCCCAAGTCTTATCACCGGACGGAGGTAACGAGCAGTACTTC
cdr3_aa: CASSEAQVLSPDGGNEQYF
v_call: TRBV2
d_call: NA
j_call: TRBJ2-7
clone_size: NA

cdr3_nt: TGTGCCAGCGGGACAGGGGGCCGCTATGGCTACACCTTC
cdr3_aa: CASGTGGRYGYTF
v_call: TRBV28
d_call: TRBD1
j_call: TRBJ1-2
clone_size: NA

cdr3_nt: TGTGCCAGCAGTTTAGGAGTTTTTCCTGAAGCTTTCTTT
cdr3_aa: CASSLGVFPEAFF
v_call: TRBV28
d_call: NA
j_call: TRBJ1-1
clone_size: NA

cdr3_nt: TGTGCCAGCAGCTTGGCCTCTGGGGCCAACGTCCTGACTTTC
cdr3_aa: CASSLASGANVLTF
v_call: TRBV7-9
d_call: NA
j_call: TRBJ2-6
clone_size: NA

cdr3_nt: TGTGCCAGCAGCCGAAGAGAGGGAACCGGGGAGCTGTTTTTT
cdr3_aa: CASSRREGTGELFF
v_call: TRBV3-1/TRBV3-2
d_call: NA
j_call: TRBJ2-2
clone_size: NA

cdr3_nt: TGTGCCAGCACCCTAAAGGTGAGGTGGTCTGGAAACACCATATATTTT
cdr3_aa: CASTLKVRWSGNTIYF
v_call: TRBV7-2
d_call: NA
j_call: TRBJ1-3
clone_size: NA

cdr3_nt: TGTGCCAGCAGCCAGCCCCTGCGGGAGATAAGCTATGGCTACACCTTC
cdr3_aa: CASSQPLREISYGYTF
v_call: TRBV28
d_call: NA
j_call: TRBJ1-2
clone_size: few

cdr3_nt: TGTGCCAGCAGTACCAGCAATGAGCAGTTCTTC
cdr3_aa: CASSTSNEQFF
v_call: TRBV6-6
d_call: NA
j_call: TRBJ2-1
clone_size: NA

cdr3_nt: TGTGCCAGTAAATTGGGGGGCCGGCACACTGAAGCTTTCTTT
cdr3_aa: CASKLGGRHTEAFF
v_call: TRBV19
d_call: NA
j_call: TRBJ1-1
clone_size: NA

cdr3_nt: TGTGCCTGGACCCTCCCCCCTAATTCGCGGGAAGCTTTCTTT
cdr3_aa: CAWTLPPNSREAFF
v_call: TRBV30
d_call: NA
j_call: TRBJ1-1
clone_size: NA

cdr3_nt: TGTGCCAGCAGCGTAGCTGGCTTAAACTATGGCTACACCTTC
cdr3_aa: CASSVAGLNYGYTF
v_call: TRBV9
d_call: NA
j_call: TRBJ1-2
clone_size: NA

cdr3_nt: TGTGCCAGCAGCTTAGAACGGGGAACTGAAGCTTTCTTT
cdr3_aa: CASSLERGTEAFF
v_call: TRBV11-1
d_call: NA
j_call: TRBJ1-1
clone_size: NA

cdr3_nt: TGTGCCAGCAGCCAAGACAGGGGATCACCCCTCCACTTT
cdr3_aa: CASSQDRGSPLHF
v_call: TRBV4-2
d_call: NA
j_call: TRBJ1-6
clone_size: NA

cdr3_nt: TGTGCCAGCAGACTCAGAAGCTCCTATAATTCACCCCTCCACTTT
cdr3_aa: CASRLRSSYNSPLHF
v_call: TRBV6-5
d_call: NA
j_call: TRBJ1-6
clone_size: NA

cdr3_nt: TGTGCCACCAGCAGAGAGGGGCTGGGGTGGGCATACCAAGAGACCCAGTACTTC
cdr3_aa: CATSREGLGWAYQETQYF
v_call: TRBV15
d_call: NA
j_call: TRBJ2-5
clone_size: NA

cdr3_nt: TGTGCCAGCAGTTTTCCGGGGCTGAATCAGCCCCAGCATTTT
cdr3_aa: CASSFPGLNQPQHF
v_call: TRBV6-2/TRBV6-3
d_call: NA
j_call: TRBJ1-5
clone_size: once

cdr3_nt: TGTGCCAGCAGTTCCGGTTCCTCTGGAAACACCATATATTTT
cdr3_aa: CASSSGSSGNTIYF
v_call: TRBV5-4
d_call: NA
j_call: TRBJ1-3
clone_size: NA

cdr3_nt: TGTGCCAGCACGAACGACAGGAACACTGAAGCTTTCTTT
cdr3_aa: CASTNDRNTEAFF
v_call: TRBV5-4
d_call: NA
j_call: TRBJ1-1
clone_size: once

cdr3_nt: TGTGCCAGCAGCAAAGGAAGACAGGCCTCCTATAATTCACCCCTCCACTTT
cdr3_aa: CASSKGRQASYNSPLHF
v_call: TRBV21-1
d_call: NA
j_call: TRBJ1-6
clone_size: NA

cdr3_nt: TGTGCCAGCAGTGACGGACAGGGAGCATACAATGAGCAGTTCTTC
cdr3_aa: CASSDGQGAYNEQFF
v_call: TRBV6-1
d_call: TRBD1
j_call: TRBJ2-1
clone_size: once

cdr3_nt: TGTGCCAGCAGCCAAGCCCGGGGCAAGAACACTGAAGCTTTCTTT
cdr3_aa: CASSQARGKNTEAFF
v_call: TRBV28
d_call: NA
j_call: TRBJ1-1
clone_size: NA

cdr3_nt: TGTGCCAGTAGTATACACAGGGTGTCCTACAATGAGCAGTTCTTC
cdr3_aa: CASSIHRVSYNEQFF
v_call: TRBV19
d_call: NA
j_call: TRBJ2-1
clone_size: NA

cdr3_nt: TGTGCCAGCGCCTCACAGGGGGCCAGGCAGCCCCAGCATTTT
cdr3_aa: CASASQGARQPQHF
v_call: TRBV4-2
d_call: TRBD1
j_call: TRBJ1-5
clone_size: NA

cdr3_nt: TGCAGCGTTGAACGCACAGGGACGGCGGATGGCTACACCTTC
cdr3_aa: CSVERTGTADGYTF
v_call: TRBV29-1
d_call: NA
j_call: TRBJ1-2
clone_size: NA

cdr3_nt: TGTGCCAGCAGCTTCATCTCTCGACAGATGTATGGCTACACCTTC
cdr3_aa: CASSFISRQMYGYTF
v_call: TRBV5-6
d_call: NA
j_call: TRBJ1-2
clone_size: NA

cdr3_nt: TGTGCCAGTAGACACAGGGGGCGCTTGGCTGAAGCTTTCTTT
cdr3_aa: CASRHRGRLAEAFF
v_call: TRBV19
d_call: TRBD1
j_call: TRBJ1-1
clone_size: NA

cdr3_nt: TGTGCCAGCAGTTTCTCTAGCGGGGTAAGCTCCTACGAGCAGTACTTC
cdr3_aa: CASSFSSGVSSYEQYF
v_call: TRBV27
d_call: TRBD2
j_call: TRBJ2-7
clone_size: NA